This passage covers 21 T cell receptor beta chains from one sample sequenced in a study of blood T cell repertoires in COVID-19. Clones were read by immunoSEQ multiplex PCR, and TCRdb kept only the in-frame ones, dropping some. The sample lists about 310,000 clones, 85% seen once, with 1.5% to 2% in the top ten. The specimen sequenced was PBMCs or T cells enriched from blood (not recorded which). These receptors were collected from a woman aged 25 to 39 who had been exposed to COVID-19.

Only a few counts were recorded for this clone. V gene TRBV2 combines with J gene TRBJ1-1; 8 bases align to TRBD1. The junction had 7 bases not matched to a gene; V was cut back by 6 bases and J by 1 base. Looked up from germline, CDR1 is SNHLY and CDR2 is FYNNEI. CDR3 length: 15 amino acids. DNA for the CDR3: TGTGCCAGCAGCGAACAGGGGGTAGAGAACACTGAAGCTTTCTTT. Translated: CASSEQGVENTEAFF.

The chain is built from TRBV29-1 and TRBJ2-4; D is ambiguous. This CDR3 contains 13 residues. V gave up 7 bases and J gave up 0 bases, with 10 bases separating them. Germline assignment: CDR1 SQVTM and CDR2 ANQGSEA. The CDR3 here is CSGISVAKNIQYF. CDR3 nucleotide sequence: TGCAGCGGTATCTCAGTAGCCAAAAACATTCAGTACTTC.

The chain links TRBV4-3 to TRBJ1-4, with D perhaps TRBD1 (5 bases). Trimming removed 0 bases from V and 0 bases from J, with 8 bases in between. Per germline, CDR1 LGHNA and CDR2 YSLEER. The CDR3 consists of 16 residues. The CDR3 sequence is CASSQDGTSTNEKLFF. The CDR3 DNA sequence: TGCGCCAGCAGCCAAGACGGGACTTCAACTAATGAAAAACTGTTTTTT.

The chain uses TRBV7-2 and TRBJ2-3; D may be TRBD1 (6 bases). Germline lookup yields CDR1 SGHTA and CDR2 FQGNSA. The V end lost 0 bases, the J end lost 3 bases, and 10 bases lay between the germline ends. CDR3 size: 15 residues. Written as DNA, the CDR3 is TGTGCCAGCAGCTTAGCCAGGGGTAATACAGATACGCAGTATTTT. It codes for CASSLARGNTDTQYF.

The J gene is TRBJ1-2, the V gene TRBV7-2, with 10 bases identical to TRBD1. The germline CDR1 and CDR2 sequences are SGHTA and FQGNSA. This CDR3 spans 16 amino acids. J gave up 4 bases and V 3 bases, and 8 bases lay outside the gene matches. CDR3 residues: CASSFAGTGARYGYTF. CDR3 coding DNA: TGTGCCAGCAGCTTCGCTGGGACAGGGGCTCGCTATGGCTACACCTTC. Together with reference TRBV7-2 and TRBJ1-2, the CDR3 gives the full variable domain: GAGVSQSPSNKVTEKGKDVELRCDPISGHTALYWYRQSLGQGLEFLIYFQGNSAPDKSGLPSDRFSAERTGGSVSTLTIQRTQQEDSAVYLCASSFAGTGARYGYTFGSGTRLTVV.

This chain joins TRBV5-8 and TRBJ2-5; 9 bases are a match to TRBD2. CDR3 length equals 15 residues. The V segment lost 4 bases and the J segment 1 base; nucleotides outside the gene matches: 5. Germline CDR1 SGHTS, CDR2 YDEGEE. CDR3 region: CASSRLAGAQETQYF. CDR3 nucleotide sequence: TGTGCCAGCAGCAGATTAGCGGGAGCCCAAGAGACCCAGTACTTC.

V gene TRBV19 combines with J gene TRBJ2-5; a weak D match, TRBD2 (6 bases). V lost 1 base to trimming and J lost 7 bases, with 13 bases between them. Germline assignment: CDR1 LNHDA and CDR2 SQIVND (reference sequence). The CDR3 covers 14 residues. Here the CDR3 DNA reads TGTGCCAGTAGTATAGTCCGGGGGTGGGGGACCCAGTACTTC. The encoded protein is CASSIVRGWGTQYF.

The chain uses TRBV15 and TRBJ1-1; TRBD1 aligns across 8 bases. CDR1 is LNHNV and CDR2 is YYDKDF in the germline V gene (reference sequence). The CDR3 covers 18 residues. Trimming took 2 bases from V and 0 from J; bases not matched to a gene: 11. CDR3 DNA: TGTGCCACCAGCAGACACCCGGGACAGGACATTATGAACACTGAAGCTTTCTTT. Residues: CATSRHPGQDIMNTEAFF. Looking up the rest from reference TRBV15 and TRBJ1-1 gives the full variable domain: DAMVIQNPRYQVTQFGKPVTLSCSQTLNHNVMYWYQQKSSQAPKLLFHYYDKDFNNEADTPDNFQSRRPNTSFCFLDIRSPGLGDTAMYLCATSRHPGQDIMNTEAFFGQGTRLTVV.

The V and J genes are TRBV19 and TRBJ1-2; D may be TRBD1 (6 bases). The CDR3 is 15 residues long. The germline gives CDR1 LNHDA, CDR2 SQIVND (reference sequence). V lost 4 bases, J lost 2 bases, and 14 bases lay in between. The CDR3 protein is CASSNGQPGNYGYTF. The CDR3 region has the DNA TGTGCCAGTAGTAATGGACAGCCTGGGAACTATGGCTACACCTTC.

V gene TRBV6-5 combines with J gene TRBJ2-7, with TRBD2 matching 8 bases. The V and J ends lost 0 bases and 5 bases, in that order; junction bases with no gene match: 6. Germline lookup yields CDR1 MNHEY and CDR2 SVGAGI. This CDR3 comprises 15 residues. CDR3 DNA: TGTGCCAGCAGTTACTCCTGGCGGGAGGTCCACGAGCAGTACTTC. Amino acid sequence: CASSYSWREVHEQYF.

J is TRBJ2-2 and V is TRBV27; maybe TRBD2 (5 bases). Germline assignment: CDR1 MNHEY and CDR2 SMNVEV (reference sequence). The V end was cut by 2 bases, the J end by 2 bases, with 12 bases between. This CDR3 region has 16 residues. CDR3 sequence reads: CASSLNRGLNTGELFF. The CDR3 DNA follows: TGTGCCAGCAGTTTAAATAGAGGACTTAACACCGGGGAGCTGTTTTTT.

The chain has TRBV28 and TRBJ1-2; TRBD1 matches at 9 bases. The CDR3 spans 16 residues. Germline V gene lookup returns CDR1 MDHEN and CDR2 SYDVKM. V lost 3 bases to trimming and J lost 4 bases; unmatched junction nucleotides: 9. This chain's CDR3 is CASSFPLTGGLYGYTF. Here the CDR3 DNA reads TGTGCCAGCAGTTTCCCTTTGACAGGGGGTCTCTATGGCTACACCTTC.

The chain is built from TRBV18 and TRBJ1-5, with no clear D. Per germline, CDR1 KGHSH and CDR2 LQKENI. V gave up 8 bases and J gave up 3 bases, with 11 bases separating them. This CDR3 is 13 amino acids long. The CDR3 protein is CASPPTNNQPQHF. In nucleotides, the CDR3 is TGTGCCAGCCCCCCGACAAACAATCAGCCCCAGCATTTT.

J is TRBJ1-6 and V is TRBV7-2; 8 bases match TRBD1. Losses at the gene ends were 5 bases for V and 7 bases for J; bases not matched to a gene: 13. The CDR3 consists of 17 residues. Germline V gene lookup returns CDR1 SGHTA and CDR2 FQGNSA. CDR3 residues: CASSPFRSRGRNSPLHF. The CDR3 region has the DNA TGTGCCAGCAGCCCCTTTCGATCCAGGGGGCGGAATTCACCCCTCCACTTT.

V usage is TRBV27 and J usage is TRBJ1-4; 8 bases match TRBD1. CDR3 length: 13 residues. The J segment lost 6 bases and the V segment lost 6 bases, leaving 3 bases of the junction unmatched. Germline lookup yields CDR1 MNHEY and CDR2 SMNVEV (reference sequence). CDR3 sequence reads: CASRGQGHEKLFF. The CDR3, as DNA: TGTGCCAGCAGAGGACAGGGTCATGAAAAACTGTTTTTT.

V usage is TRBV11-3 and J usage is TRBJ2-5; 7 nucleotides line up with TRBD2. CDR1 is SGHNT and CDR2 is YENEEA in the germline V gene. The CDR3 sequence is 13 residues long. V shed 3 bases, J shed 2 bases, and the junction held 0 bases outside the gene matches. For the CDR3, the DNA is TGTGCCAGCAGCTTGGGAGGGCAAGAGACCCAGTACTTC. Its protein is CASSLGGQETQYF.

The gene calls are TRBV2 and TRBJ1-1, with D unclear. V dropped 6 bases and J dropped 1 base, with 15 bases sitting between them. CDR1 and CDR2 (germline): SNHLY, FYNNEI. The CDR3 extends over 15 amino acids. In nucleotides, the CDR3 is TGTGCCAGCAGGGATGACGGGGTGGAGAACACTGAAGCTTTCTTT. Its translation is CASRDDGVENTEAFF.

CDR3: CATSGQDYEQYF. The DNA for the CDR3 is TGTGCCACCAGTGGACAGGACTACGAGCAGTACTTC. This rearrangement joins TRBV24-1 to TRBJ2-7, with D possibly being TRBD1 (6 bases). V gave up 5 bases and J gave up 3 bases, with 7 bases separating them. The CDR3 is 12 amino acids. Germline CDR1 is KGHDR and CDR2 is SFDVKD.

This rearrangement joins TRBV5-6 to TRBJ2-5; D remains ambiguous. Germline assignment: CDR1 SGHDT and CDR2 YYEEEE. The CDR3 extends over 11 amino acids. Trimming removed 4 bases from V and 10 bases from J, with 11 bases in between. The chain's CDR3 is CASSDELLQYF. The CDR3 bases are TGTGCCAGCAGCGATGAGCTTCTCCAGTACTTC.

The V call is TRBV6-5, the J call TRBJ2-1, with D maybe TRBD2 (7 bases). The CDR3 sequence is 15 residues long. Trimming removed 5 bases at V and 4 bases at J, with 15 bases between. The germline V gene encodes CDR1 MNHEY and CDR2 SVGAGI. For the CDR3, the DNA is TGTGCCAGCAGTCACCTTGGGGGGGCTTACAATGAGCAGTTCTTC. Protein: CASSHLGGAYNEQFF.

J is TRBJ2-5 and V is TRBV7-2; 8 positions agree with TRBD1. Per germline, CDR1 SGHTA and CDR2 FQGNSA. This CDR3 comprises 14 residues. V lost 4 bases, J lost 1 base, and 2 bases stayed unmatched. The CDR3 DNA reads as TGTGCCAGCAGCTCCGACAGGGGCCAAGAGACCCAGTACTTC. As protein: CASSSDRGQETQYF. Full variable domain (missing parts from reference TRBV7-2 and TRBJ2-5): GAGVSQSPSNKVTEKGKDVELRCDPISGHTALYWYRQSLGQGLEFLIYFQGNSAPDKSGLPSDRFSAERTGGSVSTLTIQRTQQEDSAVYLCASSSDRGQETQYFGPGTRLLVL.